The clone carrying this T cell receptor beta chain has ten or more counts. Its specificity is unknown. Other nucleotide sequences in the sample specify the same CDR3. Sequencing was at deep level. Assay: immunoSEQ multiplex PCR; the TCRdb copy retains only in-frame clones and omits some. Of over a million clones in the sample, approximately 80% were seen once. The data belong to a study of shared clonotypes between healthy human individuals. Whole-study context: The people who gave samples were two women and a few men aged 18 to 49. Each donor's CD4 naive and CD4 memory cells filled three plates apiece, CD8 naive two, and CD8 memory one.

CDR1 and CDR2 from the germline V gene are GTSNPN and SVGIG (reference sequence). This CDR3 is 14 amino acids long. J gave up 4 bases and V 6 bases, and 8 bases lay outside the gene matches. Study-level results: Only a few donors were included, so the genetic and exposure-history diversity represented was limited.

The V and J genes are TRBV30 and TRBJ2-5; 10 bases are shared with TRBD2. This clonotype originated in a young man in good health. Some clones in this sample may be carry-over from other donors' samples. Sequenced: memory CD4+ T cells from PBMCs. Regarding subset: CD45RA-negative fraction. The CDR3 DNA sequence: TGTGCCTGCCGCATAGCGGGAGGCCGAGAGACCCAGTACTTC. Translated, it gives CACRIAGGRETQYF.